Shown below are 11 T cell receptor beta chains from a single sample sequenced in a study of blood T cell repertoires in COVID-19. Measured with immunoSEQ multiplex PCR; TCRdb has only the in-frame clones, and not every one. The data show hundreds of thousands of clones, about 85% seen once. The sample was peripheral blood. The source is a man in his forties or fifties with acute or convalescent COVID-19.

The chain combines TRBV24-1 with TRBJ2-1; tentatively, D is TRBD1 (6 bases). V gave up 4 bases and J gave up 8 bases, with 14 bases separating them. Germline assignment: CDR1 KGHDR and CDR2 SFDVKD. CDR3 length: 14 residues. CDR3: CATSELTGSHEQFF. CDR3 in DNA: TGTGCCACCAGTGAACTCACAGGGTCCCATGAGCAGTTCTTC.

The chain uses TRBV11-2 and TRBJ1-4; D not certain. Germline values: CDR1 SGHAT, CDR2 FQNNGV. This CDR3 spans 13 amino acids. V was trimmed by 4 bases and J by 11 bases, leaving 14 bases between them. CDR3 region: CASSSIKESKLFF. The CDR3 DNA follows: TGTGCCAGCAGCTCTATAAAAGAAAGTAAACTGTTTTTT.

This clone was recorded a few times. The chain couples TRBV2 to TRBJ1-1, with D possibly TRBD1 on 5 matching bases. This CDR3 has 12 amino acids. Looked up from germline, CDR1 is SNHLY and CDR2 is FYNNEI. Trimming removed 8 bases at V and 2 bases at J, with 9 bases between. For the CDR3, the DNA is TGTGCCAGCTGGGGCCTTAACACTGAAGCTTTCTTT. Translation: CASWGLNTEAFF.

The J gene is TRBJ1-5, the V gene TRBV2; possible D gene TRBD1, 5 bases. V was clipped by 8 bases and J by 6 bases, with 17 bases between them. The CDR3 contains 14 residues. Germline V lookup: CDR1 SNHLY, CDR2 FYNNEI. The CDR3, as DNA: TGTGCCAGCGGCGGGACCCAGGAGGGTCAGCCCCAGCATTTT. The encoded protein is CASGGTQEGQPQHF.

The CDR3 spells CATSRRRQPFEKLFF. The CDR3 coding sequence is TGTGCCACCTCCCGGAGAAGGCAGCCCTTTGAAAAACTGTTTTTT. The chain couples TRBV19 to TRBJ1-4; no reliable D call. This CDR3 spans 15 amino acids. Deletions cut 10 bases from V and 7 bases from J, with 22 bases between. The germline CDR1 and CDR2 sequences are LNHDA and SQIVND (reference sequence).

This chain joins TRBV2 and TRBJ2-3; maybe TRBD2 (7 bases). Per germline, CDR1 SNHLY and CDR2 FYNNEI. V shed 6 bases and J shed 4 bases, with 23 bases lying between them. CDR3 length: 17 amino acids. The chain's CDR3 is CASSGLGGGAEADTQYF. For the CDR3, the DNA is TGTGCCAGCAGCGGACTGGGAGGGGGGGCAGAGGCAGATACGCAGTATTTT.

This clone was observed a single time. V gene TRBV5-4 combines with J gene TRBJ1-2; 9 bases are a match to TRBD1. The CDR3 contains 14 residues. Germline CDR1 and CDR2: SGHNT and YYREEE (reference sequence). V gave up 0 bases and J gave up 8 bases; unmatched junction bases: 5. The CDR3 DNA follows: TGTGCCAGCAGCTTGGTAACAGGGGGCCGGGGCTACACCTTC. This sequence encodes CASSLVTGGRGYTF.

The chain joins TRBV25-1 to TRBJ2-5; D ambiguous. This CDR3 has 15 residues. Germline loops: CDR1 MGHDK, CDR2 SYGVNS. V shed 3 bases and J shed 5 bases, with 16 bases lying between them. CDR3 residues: CASSDPAELSETQYF. The CDR3, as DNA: TGTGCCAGCAGTGACCCCGCGGAGCTTAGTGAGACCCAGTACTTC.

The chain joins TRBV28 to TRBJ2-7; 9 nucleotides agree with TRBD1. V was pared by 11 bases and J by 6 bases, with 14 bases of the junction left unmatched. The CDR3 is 14 residues long. Germline CDR1 is MDHEN and CDR2 is SYDVKM. This CDR3 is CAGHDRGARGEQYF. CDR3 DNA sequence: TGTGCCGGCCATGACAGGGGGGCGCGGGGCGAGCAGTACTTC.

This chain joins TRBV5-1 and TRBJ2-2, with D possibly TRBD1 on 5 matching bases. CDR3 size: 16 residues. CDR1 is SGHRS and CDR2 is YFSETQ in the germline V gene. Deletions cut 0 bases from V and 4 bases from J, with 13 bases between. CDR3 in DNA: TGCGCCAGCAGCTTGGAGGGCAGGGTAGGCACCGGGGAGCTGTTTTTT. Encoded protein: CASSLEGRVGTGELFF.

There are a few counts of this clone. J is TRBJ2-7 and V is TRBV11-2; D may be TRBD1 (5 bases). CDR3 length: 14 amino acids. In germline, CDR1 is SGHAT, CDR2 FQNNGV. Trimming cost V 0 bases and J 4 bases, with 10 bases left between them. Here the CDR3 DNA reads TGTGCCAGCAGCTTAGAGTGGGGCGCGTACGAGCAGTACTTC. This sequence encodes CASSLEWGAYEQYF.